The 29 T cell receptor beta chains below come from one sample, sequenced in a study of T cell repertoires in cytomegalovirus infection. One entry per CDR3 protein, called by TCRdb with MiXCR from the reads. This sample has 130,000 or so distinct CDR3 sequences; about 6% occur once, and the top ten carry more than 15%. Material: PBMCs. The receptors here all came from a human donor in good health (CMV status not recorded). Some clones in this sample may be carry-over from other donors' samples.

This clonotype was observed a handful of times. The rearrangement uses TRBV28 and TRBJ2-1, with D possibly being TRBD1 (6 bases). Germline lookup yields CDR1 MDHEN and CDR2 SYDVKM. Trimming removed 6 bases at V and 0 bases at J, with 12 bases between. There are 15 residues in the CDR3. The CDR3 protein is CASSSGVVSYNEQFF. The DNA for the CDR3 is TGTGCCAGCAGCTCAGGGGTCGTCTCCTACAATGAGCAGTTCTTC. The full variable domain, in which reference TRBV28 and TRBJ2-1 provide the parts outside the CDR3, is DVKVTQSSRYLVKRTGEKVFLECVQDMDHENMFWYRQDPGLGLRLIYFSYDVKMKEKGDIPEGYSVSREKKERFSLILESASTNQTSMYLCASSSGVVSYNEQFFGPGTRLTVL.

This clonotype has a count of ten or more. The chain joins TRBV2 to TRBJ1-2, with 7 bases matching TRBD1. The CDR3 loop spans 15 amino acids. After removal of 7 bases from V and 1 base from J, the junction contained 9 bases not matched to a gene. CDR1 SNHLY and CDR2 FYNNEI come from the germline V gene. For the CDR3, the DNA is TGTGCCAGCACCGGGGGACAGTCAGTTAACTATGGCTACACCTTC. The encoded protein is CASTGGQSVNYGYTF.

This clonotype was seen many times. The chain carries TRBV28 and TRBJ2-7, with a tentative D call TRBD2 (5 bases). The CDR3 extends over 20 amino acids. Trimming took off 0 bases at V and 3 bases at J, with 27 bases between the two ends. Looked up from germline, CDR1 is MDHEN and CDR2 is SYDVKM. The CDR3 reads CASSLWSIQKLGQRIYEQYF. CDR3 bases: TGTGCCAGCAGTTTATGGTCGATACAAAAACTGGGTCAGCGGATCTACGAGCAGTACTTC. Together with reference TRBV28 and TRBJ2-7, the CDR3 gives the full variable domain: DVKVTQSSRYLVKRTGEKVFLECVQDMDHENMFWYRQDPGLGLRLIYFSYDVKMKEKGDIPEGYSVSREKKERFSLILESASTNQTSMYLCASSLWSIQKLGQRIYEQYFGPGTRLTVT.

The J gene is TRBJ1-1, the V gene TRBV20-1; 10 nucleotides align to TRBD1. Trimming removed 2 bases from V and 5 bases from J; junction bases left unmatched: 11. The CDR3 consists of 16 residues. Looked up from germline, CDR1 is DFQATT and CDR2 is SNEGSKA (reference sequence). CDR3 sequence: CSARPLWTGGLTEAFF. CDR3 DNA sequence: TGCAGTGCTAGACCTCTATGGACAGGGGGGTTGACTGAAGCTTTCTTT.

The genes are TRBV10-3 and TRBJ1-1, with TRBD1 matching 8 bases. The CDR3 covers 15 residues. Germline-derived CDR1 and CDR2 are ENHRY and SYGVKD. V lost 0 bases to trimming and J lost 4 bases; unmatched junction nucleotides: 4. The CDR3 sequence: CAISESTGASTEAFF. CDR3 sequence (DNA): TGTGCCATCAGTGAGTCGACAGGGGCCAGCACTGAAGCTTTCTTT.

This clonotype has at least ten counts. The gene calls are TRBV4-1 and TRBJ2-5, with TRBD2 matching over 11 bases. The CDR3 runs to 18 residues. With 1 base clipped from V and 1 base from J, the junction kept 8 bases outside the gene matches. Germline V gives CDR1 MGHRA, CDR2 YSYEKL. CDR3 region: CASSQGGGLAGGQETQYF. The CDR3 DNA sequence: TGCGCCAGCAGCCAAGGGGGGGGGCTAGCGGGGGGCCAAGAGACCCAGTACTTC.

This clonotype was seen many times. The chain recombines TRBV12-3 or TRBV12-4 with TRBJ2-6; weak D call: TRBD1 (5 bases). Trimming cost V 7 bases and J 2 bases, with 21 bases left between them. The CDR3 spans 18 residues. The CDR3 nucleotides read TGTGCCAGCATCCAACTTGGACAAGCCGCCCCTGGGGCCAACGTCCTGACTTTC. It is translated as CASIQLGQAAPGANVLTF.

Many counts were recorded for this clonotype. The rearrangement uses TRBV20-1 and TRBJ2-2; 10 bases fit TRBD1. V gave up 5 bases and J gave up 4 bases; unmatched junction bases: 10. The length of the CDR3 is 16 residues. Germline assignment: CDR1 DFQATT and CDR2 SNEGSKA (reference sequence). The DNA for the CDR3 is TGCAGTGCTCAGAGGGCAGGACAGGGGGGCACCGGGGAGCTGTTTTTT. Protein: CSAQRAGQGGTGELFF.

This clonotype was counted many times. CDR3 coding DNA: TGTGCCAGCAGCTCTCGGACAGGGAAGAACACTGAAGCTTTCTTT. It translates to CASSSRTGKNTEAFF. The chain has TRBV7-2 and TRBJ1-1, with 8 bases aligning to TRBD1. CDR1 and CDR2 (germline): SGHTA, FQGNSA. The CDR3 covers 15 residues. V lost 4 bases and J lost 1; bases outside the gene matches: 5. The whole variable domain, filled in from reference TRBV7-2 and TRBJ1-1, reads GAGVSQSPSNKVTEKGKDVELRCDPISGHTALYWYRQSLGQGLEFLIYFQGNSAPDKSGLPSDRFSAERTGGSVSTLTIQRTQQEDSAVYLCASSSRTGKNTEAFFGQGTRLTVV.

This clonotype occurred a few times. This sequence joins TRBV6-2 or TRBV6-3 and TRBJ2-2; D unclear. This CDR3 has 15 residues. Trimming took 8 bases from V and 7 from J, leaving 20 bases between them. CDR1 is MNHEY, CDR2 SVGEGT, per germline. The CDR3 region is CASLRGSRPDGELFF. The CDR3 nucleotides are TGTGCCAGCCTACGAGGTTCAAGGCCCGACGGGGAGCTGTTTTTT.

This clonotype was found many times. The chain carries TRBV15 and TRBJ1-4; D perhaps matches TRBD1 (5 bases). Germline-derived CDR1 and CDR2 are LNHNV and YYDKDF (reference sequence). V was shortened by 0 bases and J by 7 bases, with 15 bases between the two germline ends. This CDR3 has 16 residues. In DNA form, the CDR3 reads TGTGCCACCAGCAGAGATCTCCAGGGCCAGGGTGAAAAACTGTTTTTT. Protein product: CATSRDLQGQGEKLFF.

Of note for this clonotype: This may arise from a read error, as a much more abundant clone is one base away. J is TRBJ2-2 and V is TRBV10-2; 7 nucleotides match TRBD1. Germline loops: CDR1 WSHSY, CDR2 SAAADI. The CDR3 has 13 amino acids. The junction had 8 bases not matched to a gene; V was cut back by 7 bases and J by 9 bases. The CDR3 sequence: CASNRGWTRELFF. CDR3 DNA: TGCGCCAGCAACAGGGGTTGGACCAGGGAGCTGTTTTTT.

The table lists this clonotype with many counts. The V gene is TRBV7-8, the J gene TRBJ2-7, with D hard to call. The germline V and J ends were trimmed by 1 base and 4 bases, with 11 bases remaining between them. This CDR3 contains 14 residues. Germline loops: CDR1 SGHVS, CDR2 FQNEAQ. CDR3 residues: CASSLEAGYYEQYF. CDR3 coding DNA: TGTGCCAGCAGCTTAGAGGCAGGTTATTACGAGCAGTACTTC.

This clonotype has a count of ten or more. The V gene is TRBV20-1, the J gene TRBJ2-7; TRBD2 aligns across 14 bases. The CDR3 has 16 amino acids. V gave up 6 bases and J gave up 2 bases; unmatched junction bases: 9. The germline V gene has CDR1 DFQATT and CDR2 SNEGSKA (reference sequence). Here the CDR3 reads CSADDGLAGGAYEQYF. CDR3 nucleotide sequence: TGCAGTGCGGACGATGGACTAGCGGGGGGAGCCTACGAGCAGTACTTC.

This rearrangement joins TRBV7-8 to TRBJ2-7, with 9 bases matching TRBD2. Germline values: CDR1 SGHVS, CDR2 FQNEAQ. The CDR3 spans 16 residues. V lost 8 bases to trimming and J lost 7 bases; unmatched junction nucleotides: 18. CDR3 sequence (DNA): TGTGCCAGCGCTGGGCCGGGGACTAGCCTTCCCGGAGAGCAGTACTTC. It translates to CASAGPGTSLPGEQYF.

In its sample, this clonotype was seen a few times. Mismatch with germline at one junction end may stem from a read error. The chain carries TRBV5-5 and TRBJ2-2; TRBD2 is a possible D gene (6 bases). This CDR3 has 10 amino acids. Germline CDR1 is SGHKS and CDR2 is YYEKEE (reference sequence). The CDR3 DNA follows: TGTGCCAGCAGCTCCCGGGACTTCCCATTT. The encoded protein is CASSSRDFPF.

V usage is TRBV29-1 and J usage is TRBJ1-1; no clear D. CDR1 is SQVTM and CDR2 is ANQGSEA in the germline V gene. This CDR3 contains 11 residues. CDR3 protein: CSVWVNTEAFF. In nucleotides, the CDR3 is TGCAGTGTCTGGGTGAACACTGAAGCTTTCTTT.

The V gene is TRBV2, the J gene TRBJ1-3, with D uncertain. CDR1 and CDR2 (germline): SNHLY, FYNNEI. The length of the CDR3 is 13 residues. Between the trimmed V and J ends, which lost 2 bases and 9 bases, there was a span of 11 bases. The CDR3 DNA reads TGTGCCAGCAGTGAAAGGGAGAAAGCCACCATATATTTT. Translation gives CASSEREKATIYF.

This clonotype has at least ten counts. The gene calls are TRBV11-2 and TRBJ1-1; the D gene is possibly TRBD1 (5 bases). CDR1 and CDR2 from the germline V gene are SGHAT and FQNNGV. The CDR3 is 14 amino acids. V was pared by 10 bases and J by 2 bases, with 17 bases between. CDR3 amino acids: CATARGGPNTEAFF. In DNA, the CDR3 is TGTGCCACTGCGAGGGGCGGACCCAACACTGAAGCTTTCTTT.

This clonotype was seen many times. This sequence joins TRBV7-2 and TRBJ2-7; maybe TRBD2 (6 bases). With 5 bases removed from V and 4 bases from J, the gap between germline ends came to 9 bases. The germline gives CDR1 SGHTA, CDR2 FQGNSA. The CDR3 consists of 12 residues. The DNA for the CDR3 is TGTGCCAGCAGCGCCGCGGGGTACGAGCAGTACTTC. This codes for CASSAAGYEQYF.

This clonotype has a count of ten or more. The chain uses TRBV24-1 and TRBJ2-2; TRBD1 matches 11 bases. CDR3 length: 14 residues. Germline CDR1 KGHDR, CDR2 SFDVKD. With 9 bases clipped from V and 5 bases from J, the junction kept 4 bases outside the gene matches. For the CDR3, the DNA is TGTGCCACCGCGGGACAGGGGGGGACCGGGGAGCTGTTTTTT. It is translated as CATAGQGGTGELFF.

This clonotype was detected ten times or more. This chain links TRBV6-6 with TRBJ1-1; D call uncertain. The CDR3 extends over 15 amino acids. Trimming took off 0 bases at V and 3 bases at J, with 11 bases between the two ends. The V gene's germline CDR1 is MNHNY and CDR2 SVGAGI (reference sequence). CDR3 coding DNA: TGTGCCAGCAGTTACTCTGAGAGGGCGGACACTGAAGCTTTCTTT. This codes for CASSYSERADTEAFF.

This clonotype was observed a few times. CDR3 amino acids: CASSQDEDGNSPLHF. DNA for the CDR3: TGCGCCAGCAGCCAAGATGAGGACGGGAATTCACCCCTCCACTTT. This chain links TRBV4-3 with TRBJ1-6; the D is unclear. Trimming removed 0 bases from V and 7 bases from J, with 10 bases in between. CDR3 length: 15 amino acids. Germline assignment: CDR1 LGHNA and CDR2 YSLEER.

This clonotype was found many times. The chain is built from TRBV19 and TRBJ2-1; D may be TRBD1 (5 bases). The ends were cut back, 7 bases at V and 1 base at J, with 14 bases in the middle. The CDR3 is made up of 15 amino acids. Germline V CDR1 and CDR2: LNHDA, SQIVND (reference sequence). DNA of the CDR3: TGTGCCAGTAAAACAGGCGTCGCTTCCTACAATGAGCAGTTCTTC. Amino acid sequence: CASKTGVASYNEQFF.

Many counts were recorded for this clonotype. The chain recombines TRBV28 with TRBJ2-5, with TRBD1 identical over 9 bases. This CDR3 spans 16 amino acids. CDR1 MDHEN and CDR2 SYDVKM come from the germline V gene. J lost 2 bases, V lost 5 bases, and 9 bases had no gene match. The CDR3 nucleotides read TGTGCCAGCAGTGTCTCGACAGGGGGGCTACAAGAGACCCAGTACTTC. Protein product: CASSVSTGGLQETQYF.

This clonotype showed up many times. The J gene is TRBJ1-5, the V gene TRBV7-9; D possibly corresponds to TRBD1 (5 bases). V lost 5 bases and J 4 bases, leaving 12 bases between the germline ends. Germline CDR1 and CDR2: SEHNR and FQNEAQ (reference sequence). The CDR3 is made up of 14 amino acids. DNA for the CDR3: TGTGCCAGCAGCGACGGACACTTTAATCAGCCCCAGCATTTT. Translation: CASSDGHFNQPQHF.

This clonotype was counted ten times or more. V and J are TRBV11-3 and TRBJ1-1, with D possibly matching TRBD1 (5 bases). Between the trimmed V and J ends, which lost 2 bases and 4 bases, there was a span of 11 bases. The germline gives CDR1 SGHNT, CDR2 YENEEA. The CDR3 runs 14 residues. CDR3 protein: CASSLWGETTEAFF. The CDR3 DNA sequence: TGTGCCAGCAGCTTATGGGGGGAGACCACTGAAGCTTTCTTT.

This clonotype was counted only a few times. This chain joins TRBV7-2 and TRBJ2-2; a possible D gene is TRBD1 (5 bases). Germline loops: CDR1 SGHTA, CDR2 FQGNSA. V shed 3 bases and J shed 7 bases, with 12 bases lying between them. CDR3 length: 14 amino acids. This CDR3 reads CASSLGRVNGELFF. The DNA for the CDR3 is TGTGCCAGCAGCTTGGGCAGGGTGAACGGGGAGCTGTTTTTT.

This clonotype was counted many times. The chain carries TRBV7-6 and TRBJ2-5, with D possibly TRBD2 on 5 matching bases. Trimming removed 5 bases from V and 0 bases from J, with 7 bases in between. Germline values: CDR1 SGHVS, CDR2 FNYEAQ. The CDR3 runs to 13 residues. The CDR3 spells CASSAGNQETQYF. Here the CDR3 DNA reads TGTGCCAGCAGCGCCGGGAACCAAGAGACCCAGTACTTC.